Each of the 2 T cell receptor beta chains below was sequenced from the same sample in a study of blood T cell repertoires in COVID-19. Clones were sequenced by immunoSEQ multiplex PCR, and TCRdb holds only the in-frame ones, with some missing. The sample has more than 45,000 clones, roughly nine tenths seen once. Sequences were obtained from peripheral blood. The receptors were sampled from a man in his sixties with active or convalescent COVID-19.

The CDR3 region is CASSLGSAVDYNEQFF. The CDR3 DNA reads TGTGCCAGCAGCTTAGGCAGCGCGGTCGACTACAATGAGCAGTTCTTC. The chain uses TRBV7-2 and TRBJ2-1; no firm D call. Germline CDR1 and CDR2: SGHTA and FQGNSA. The V gene lost 1 base and the J gene lost 3 bases, with 13 bases spanning the gap. The CDR3 consists of 16 residues.

The chain's CDR3 is CASSFDQDQPQHF. The CDR3 DNA follows: TGTGCCAGCAGCTTCGACCAGGATCAGCCCCAGCATTTT. The chain carries TRBV11-2 and TRBJ1-5; D remains ambiguous. CDR1 and CDR2 (germline): SGHAT, FQNNGV. CDR3 length: 13 residues. The germline V and J ends were trimmed by 3 bases and 5 bases, with 8 bases remaining between them.